This T cell receptor beta chain stems from a study of T cell repertoires in cytomegalovirus infection. Overall study results and limits: HLA-C-restricted, CMV-specific TCR beta clonotypes were dominant ex vivo.

Regarding this clonotype: Its antigen is not known.

TCRdb re-called the reads through MiXCR, storing one row per CDR3 protein. In the table there are roughly 990,000 distinct CDR3 sequences, roughly 30% of which are singletons. This sample comprised cultured CD8+ T cells from PBMCs, obtained from culture after CMV antigen stimulation. This sequence originates from a human donor in good health (CMV status not recorded). Some clones in this sample may be carry-over from other donors' samples.

The CDR3 region has the DNA TGTGCCAGCAGCCAAGGGACAGAATTTTACAATGAGCAGTTCTTC. Translating it yields CASSQGTEFYNEQFF. The gene calls are TRBV3-1 and TRBJ2-1, with D maybe TRBD1 (6 bases). Trimming removed 1 base from V and 4 bases from J, with 11 bases in between. The CDR3 covers 15 residues. CDR1 LGHDT and CDR2 YNNKEL come from the germline V gene (reference sequence).